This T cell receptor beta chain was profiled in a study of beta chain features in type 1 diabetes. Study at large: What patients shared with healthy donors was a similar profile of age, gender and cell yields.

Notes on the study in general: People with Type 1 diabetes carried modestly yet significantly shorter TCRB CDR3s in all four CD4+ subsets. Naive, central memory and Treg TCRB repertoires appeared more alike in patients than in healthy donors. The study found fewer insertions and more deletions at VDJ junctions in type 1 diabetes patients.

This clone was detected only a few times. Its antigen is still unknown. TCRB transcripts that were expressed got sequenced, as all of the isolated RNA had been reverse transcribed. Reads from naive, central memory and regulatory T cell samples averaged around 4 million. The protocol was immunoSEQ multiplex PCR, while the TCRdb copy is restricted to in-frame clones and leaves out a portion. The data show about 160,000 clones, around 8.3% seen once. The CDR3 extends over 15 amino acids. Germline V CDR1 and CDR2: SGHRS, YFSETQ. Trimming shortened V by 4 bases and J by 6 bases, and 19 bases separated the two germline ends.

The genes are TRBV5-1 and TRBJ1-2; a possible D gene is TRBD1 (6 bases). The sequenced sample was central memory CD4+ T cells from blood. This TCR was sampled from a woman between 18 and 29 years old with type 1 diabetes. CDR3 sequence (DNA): TGCGCCAGCAGCCCGTCGACAGGAGGAAATGATGGCTACACCTTC. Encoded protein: CASSPSTGGNDGYTF.